These T cell receptor beta chains were read from a single sample in a study of cytomegalovirus exposure and HLA in healthy donors. TCRdb's copy holds only in-frame clones and misses some; the assay was immunoSEQ multiplex PCR. The sample yields more than 130,000 clones, of which the top ten take up 2% to 3%. Sequencing input: PBMCs. These receptors were collected from a man aged 35 to 55 in good health and CMV-seronegative. The CDR3 runs from the conserved cysteine through the conserved F or W. Fields, in order: V gene, D gene, J gene, CDR3 protein, CDR3 DNA. A D gene is named only where the DNA matches it firmly.

V gene: TRBV5-1; D gene: TRBD1; J gene: TRBJ2-7; CDR3 protein: CASSDDRVGSYEQYF; CDR3 DNA: TGCGCCAGCAGCGACGACAGGGTTGGTTCCTACGAGCAGTACTTC
V gene: TRBV21-1; D gene: .; J gene: TRBJ2-5; CDR3 protein: CASSKEAPQDRRETQYF; CDR3 DNA: TGTGCCAGCAGCAAAGAGGCGCCCCAAGACAGAAGAGAGACCCAGTACTTC
V gene: TRBV11-3; D gene: TRBD1; J gene: TRBJ2-2; CDR3 protein: CASSRGQVNTGELFF; CDR3 DNA: TGTGCCAGCAGCCGAGGACAGGTTAACACCGGGGAGCTGTTTTTT
V gene: TRBV9; D gene: .; J gene: TRBJ1-6; CDR3 protein: CASSATSGETYNSPLHF; CDR3 DNA: TGTGCCAGCAGCGCGACCTCCGGGGAGACATATAATTCACCCCTCCACTTT
V gene: TRBV2; D gene: .; J gene: TRBJ1-2; CDR3 protein: CASSVNSAGLTYGYTF; CDR3 DNA: TGTGCCAGCAGTGTAAACAGTGCGGGACTGACCTATGGCTACACCTTC
V gene: TRBV6-6; D gene: .; J gene: TRBJ2-3; CDR3 protein: CASSYSMAGSTDTQYF; CDR3 DNA: TGTGCCAGCAGTTACTCGATGGCGGGGAGCACAGATACGCAGTATTTT
V gene: TRBV7-9; D gene: .; J gene: TRBJ1-1; CDR3 protein: CASSSRLLNTEAFF; CDR3 DNA: TGTGCCAGCAGCTCGAGACTCCTGAACACTGAAGCTTTCTTT
V gene: TRBV6-1; D gene: .; J gene: TRBJ1-5; CDR3 protein: CASSEAEGYQPQHF; CDR3 DNA: TGTGCCAGCAGTGAAGCCGAGGGATACCAGCCCCAGCATTTT
V gene: TRBV10-3; D gene: .; J gene: TRBJ1-5; CDR3 protein: CAISESRDQPQHF; CDR3 DNA: TGTGCCATCAGTGAGTCTCGAGATCAGCCCCAGCATTTT
V gene: TRBV6-5; D gene: TRBD2; J gene: TRBJ2-3; CDR3 protein: CASRRAGGADTQYF; CDR3 DNA: TGTGCCAGCAGACGCGCGGGGGGGGCAGATACGCAGTATTTT
V gene: TRBV2; D gene: TRBD1; J gene: TRBJ1-2; CDR3 protein: CASRTGGYGYTF; CDR3 DNA: TGTGCCAGCCGGACAGGCGGTTATGGCTACACCTTC
V gene: TRBV4-1; D gene: TRBD1; J gene: TRBJ2-7; CDR3 protein: CASSQGGGRSYEQYF; CDR3 DNA: TGCGCCAGCAGCCAAGGAGGGGGCAGATCCTACGAGCAGTACTTC
V gene: TRBV29-1; D gene: .; J gene: TRBJ2-3; CDR3 protein: CSVRGALTDTQYF; CDR3 DNA: TGCAGCGTTCGGGGGGCTCTCACAGATACGCAGTATTTT
V gene: TRBV6-1; D gene: TRBD1; J gene: TRBJ1-2; CDR3 protein: CASSEAGDRTNYGYTF; CDR3 DNA: TGTGCCAGCAGTGAAGCTGGGGACAGGACTAACTATGGCTACACCTTC
V gene: TRBV4-3; D gene: TRBD1; J gene: TRBJ1-2; CDR3 protein: CASSQTGTVYGYTF; CDR3 DNA: TGCGCCAGCAGCCAGACCGGGACAGTCTATGGCTACACCTTC
V gene: TRBV7-9; D gene: .; J gene: TRBJ2-7; CDR3 protein: CASRPKTGTLYEQYF; CDR3 DNA: TGTGCCAGCAGACCTAAGACAGGAACCCTCTACGAGCAGTACTTC
V gene: TRBV5-1; D gene: TRBD2; J gene: TRBJ2-1; CDR3 protein: CASSPTSGPYNEQFF; CDR3 DNA: TGCGCCAGCAGCCCTACTAGCGGGCCCTACAATGAGCAGTTCTTC
V gene: TRBV11-2; D gene: .; J gene: TRBJ1-2; CDR3 protein: CASSLDRTDIYGYTF; CDR3 DNA: TGTGCCAGCAGCTTAGATAGGACAGACATCTATGGCTACACCTTC
V gene: TRBV29-1; D gene: .; J gene: TRBJ2-5; CDR3 protein: CSVSRGVRLETQYF; CDR3 DNA: TGCAGCGTGTCCAGGGGCGTGAGGTTAGAGACCCAGTACTTC
V gene: TRBV7-2; D gene: .; J gene: TRBJ2-3; CDR3 protein: CASSLEGADTQYF; CDR3 DNA: TGTGCCAGCAGCTTAGAGGGGGCAGATACGCAGTATTTT
V gene: TRBV5-1; D gene: .; J gene: TRBJ1-1; CDR3 protein: CASSSTGNTEAFF; CDR3 DNA: TGCGCCAGCAGCTCGACAGGGAACACTGAAGCTTTCTTT
V gene: TRBV5-6; D gene: TRBD1; J gene: TRBJ2-3; CDR3 protein: CASTVGATGTQYF; CDR3 DNA: TGTGCCAGCACTGTTGGAGCGACAGGGACGCAGTATTTT
V gene: TRBV2; D gene: .; J gene: TRBJ2-5; CDR3 protein: CASSQSTLALETQYF; CDR3 DNA: TGTGCCAGCAGTCAGTCGACCCTAGCGTTAGAGACCCAGTACTTC
V gene: TRBV7-2; D gene: TRBD1; J gene: TRBJ2-2; CDR3 protein: CASRSAGTGYTGELFF; CDR3 DNA: TGTGCCAGCAGAAGCGCCGGGACAGGCTACACCGGGGAGCTGTTTTTT
V gene: TRBV9; D gene: TRBD2; J gene: TRBJ2-3; CDR3 protein: CASSTLGGLVGTSPDTQYF; CDR3 DNA: TGTGCCAGCAGTACCCTGGGCGGACTAGTTGGGACTTCACCAGATACGCAGTATTTT
V gene: TRBV7-2; D gene: TRBD1; J gene: TRBJ1-1; CDR3 protein: CANVKGAEAFF; CDR3 DNA: TGTGCCAATGTGAAGGGGGCCGAGGCTTTCTTT
V gene: TRBV5-1; D gene: .; J gene: TRBJ1-5; CDR3 protein: CASSLTGNSNQPQHF; CDR3 DNA: TGCGCCAGCAGCCTGACAGGAAATAGCAATCAGCCCCAGCATTTT
V gene: TRBV27; D gene: .; J gene: TRBJ1-1; CDR3 protein: CASSSLGQRSTEAFF; CDR3 DNA: TGTGCCAGCAGTTCATTAGGACAGAGGAGCACTGAAGCTTTCTTT
V gene: TRBV6-5; D gene: TRBD1; J gene: TRBJ1-6; CDR3 protein: CASGTGQYDSPLHF; CDR3 DNA: TGTGCCAGCGGGACGGGACAGTATGACTCACCCCTCCACTTT
V gene: TRBV5-1; D gene: TRBD1; J gene: TRBJ2-1; CDR3 protein: CASSPGTGRNEQFF; CDR3 DNA: TGCGCCAGCAGCCCTGGGACAGGGAGGAATGAGCAGTTCTTC
V gene: TRBV5-5; D gene: .; J gene: TRBJ2-5; CDR3 protein: CASSFRRAGETQYF; CDR3 DNA: TGTGCCAGCAGCTTCCGTAGAGCCGGAGAGACCCAGTACTTC
V gene: TRBV5-5; D gene: .; J gene: TRBJ2-7; CDR3 protein: CASSLSGQRFYEQYF; CDR3 DNA: TGTGCCAGCAGCTTGTCCGGACAGCGGTTCTACGAGCAGTACTTC
V gene: TRBV27; D gene: .; J gene: TRBJ2-3; CDR3 protein: CASSLSTARVSMDTQYF; CDR3 DNA: TGTGCCAGCAGTTTATCGACGGCCAGGGTCTCAATGGATACGCAGTATTTT
V gene: TRBV10-3; D gene: TRBD2; J gene: TRBJ2-5; CDR3 protein: CAISGTSGGRETQYF; CDR3 DNA: TGTGCCATCAGTGGGACTAGCGGGGGGCGTGAGACCCAGTACTTC
V gene: TRBV14; D gene: .; J gene: TRBJ1-3; CDR3 protein: CASSQEAGVFSGNTIYF; CDR3 DNA: TGTGCCAGCAGCCAAGAGGCAGGGGTATTCTCTGGAAACACCATATATTTT
V gene: TRBV4-2; D gene: TRBD1; J gene: TRBJ2-7; CDR3 protein: CASSQTGQGFGEQYF; CDR3 DNA: TGTGCCAGCAGCCAAACGGGACAGGGCTTTGGCGAGCAGTACTTC
V gene: TRBV7-9; D gene: .; J gene: TRBJ2-3; CDR3 protein: CAIWGLYLGTDTQYF; CDR3 DNA: TGTGCCATCTGGGGCCTATACCTAGGGACAGATACGCAGTATTTT
V gene: TRBV23-1; D gene: TRBD1; J gene: TRBJ1-1; CDR3 protein: CASSPGGAPPLWAFF; CDR3 DNA: TGCGCCAGCAGTCCAGGGGGTGCTCCACCCCTGTGGGCTTTCTTT
V gene: TRBV6-1; D gene: .; J gene: TRBJ1-4; CDR3 protein: CASSETNRVDEKLFF; CDR3 DNA: TGTGCCAGCAGTGAAACTAACAGGGTTGACGAAAAACTGTTTTTT
V gene: TRBV19; D gene: TRBD1; J gene: TRBJ2-3; CDR3 protein: CASSITLWTGADTQYF; CDR3 DNA: TGTGCCAGTAGTATAACTCTATGGACAGGAGCAGATACGCAGTATTTT
V gene: TRBV5-4; D gene: .; J gene: TRBJ2-1; CDR3 protein: CASSLGGVSRKEQFF; CDR3 DNA: TGTGCCAGCAGCTTGGGGGGCGTGAGTCGAAAAGAGCAGTTCTTC
V gene: TRBV15; D gene: TRBD2; J gene: TRBJ2-3; CDR3 protein: CATSILLAGSTDTQYF; CDR3 DNA: TGTGCCACCAGCATCCTTCTAGCGGGGAGCACAGATACGCAGTATTTT
V gene: TRBV7-6; D gene: .; J gene: TRBJ2-7; CDR3 protein: CASSLGQNEQYF; CDR3 DNA: TGTGCCAGCAGCTTAGGTCAAAACGAGCAGTACTTC
V gene: TRBV11-1; D gene: .; J gene: TRBJ1-6; CDR3 protein: CASSLARPGNSPLHF; CDR3 DNA: TGTGCCAGCAGCTTAGCCAGGCCTGGGAATTCACCCCTCCACTTT
V gene: TRBV6-5; D gene: .; J gene: TRBJ1-2; CDR3 protein: CASSPPGGAGGYTF; CDR3 DNA: TGTGCCAGCAGTCCGCCCGGGGGGGCGGGTGGCTACACCTTC
V gene: TRBV29-1; D gene: .; J gene: TRBJ2-2; CDR3 protein: CSVRGYYSGTGELFF; CDR3 DNA: TGCAGCGTTCGAGGGTACTATTCGGGGACCGGGGAGCTGTTTTTT
V gene: TRBV7-2; D gene: TRBD1; J gene: TRBJ1-2; CDR3 protein: CASSSRGQGDGYTF; CDR3 DNA: TGTGCCAGCAGCTCAAGAGGGCAGGGGGATGGCTACACCTTC
V gene: TRBV5-4; D gene: TRBD1; J gene: TRBJ1-2; CDR3 protein: CASSLEFMRDSPYGYTF; CDR3 DNA: TGTGCCAGCAGCTTGGAATTTATGCGGGACAGCCCCTATGGCTACACCTTC
V gene: TRBV27; D gene: TRBD1; J gene: TRBJ2-7; CDR3 protein: CASTAGTGVYEQYF; CDR3 DNA: TGTGCCAGCACCGCCGGGACAGGGGTATACGAGCAGTACTTC
V gene: TRBV20-1; D gene: .; J gene: TRBJ2-3; CDR3 protein: CSARAADTQYF; CDR3 DNA: TGCAGTGCTAGGGCGGCAGATACGCAGTATTTT
V gene: TRBV7-3; D gene: .; J gene: TRBJ2-1; CDR3 protein: CASSLGRDNEQFF; CDR3 DNA: TGTGCCAGCAGCTTAGGCAGGGACAATGAGCAGTTCTTC
V gene: TRBV5-1; D gene: TRBD2; J gene: TRBJ2-5; CDR3 protein: CASSLAAGGQETQYF; CDR3 DNA: TGCGCCAGCAGCTTGGCGGCGGGGGGTCAAGAGACCCAGTACTTC
V gene: TRBV7-2; D gene: TRBD2; J gene: TRBJ2-1; CDR3 protein: CASSPRTSGGVSPYNEQFF; CDR3 DNA: TGTGCCAGCAGCCCCCGGACTAGCGGGGGGGTTAGTCCCTACAATGAGCAGTTCTTC
V gene: TRBV10-1; D gene: .; J gene: TRBJ1-5; CDR3 protein: CASSESRRGGNQPQHF; CDR3 DNA: TGCGCCAGCAGTGAGTCGCGAAGGGGCGGCAATCAGCCCCAGCATTTT
V gene: TRBV13; D gene: TRBD1; J gene: TRBJ1-6; CDR3 protein: CASSWTGSKSSPLHF; CDR3 DNA: TGTGCCAGCAGCTGGACAGGGTCCAAGAGTTCACCCCTCCACTTT
V gene: TRBV5-1; D gene: TRBD1; J gene: TRBJ2-7; CDR3 protein: CASSPGQGEQYF; CDR3 DNA: TGCGCCAGCAGCCCTGGACAGGGCGAGCAGTACTTC
V gene: TRBV7-9; D gene: .; J gene: TRBJ1-1; CDR3 protein: CASSSLTEAFF; CDR3 DNA: TGTGCCAGCAGCTCCCTAACTGAAGCTTTCTTT
V gene: TRBV11-2; D gene: .; J gene: TRBJ1-1; CDR3 protein: CASSLGTGRGTEAFF; CDR3 DNA: TGTGCCAGCAGCCTAGGAACAGGGAGAGGCACTGAAGCTTTCTTT
V gene: TRBV9; D gene: TRBD1; J gene: TRBJ1-1; CDR3 protein: CASSVGTGEAEAFF; CDR3 DNA: TGTGCCAGCAGCGTGGGGACAGGGGAAGCTGAAGCTTTCTTT
V gene: TRBV10-3; D gene: TRBD1; J gene: TRBJ1-2; CDR3 protein: CAIRDREKYGYTF; CDR3 DNA: TGTGCCATCAGGGACAGGGAAAAATATGGCTACACCTTC